A single sample gave rise to the 11 T cell receptor beta chains below, sequenced in a study of cytotoxic CD8 clonotypes in ibrutinib-treated CLL. The method was immunoSEQ multiplex PCR; TCRdb's version includes in-frame clones alone and lacks a portion of them. The profile covers about 50,000 clones, with roughly 63% appearing a single time and 28% taken by the ten largest. The sequencing here drew on PBMCs, taken after 24 months of ibrutinib treatment. These receptors were taken from a human donor with chronic lymphocytic leukemia.

J is TRBJ2-7 and V is TRBV6-5; 7 positions match TRBD1. Germline values: CDR1 MNHEY, CDR2 SVGAGI. CDR3 size: 15 residues. The V and J ends lost 4 bases and 0 bases, in that order; junction bases with no gene match: 6. The DNA of the CDR3 is TGTGCCAGCAGTTCGACCGGGACAGTCTCCTACGAGCAGTACTTC. Translation: CASSSTGTVSYEQYF.

The rearrangement joins TRBV25-1 to TRBJ1-4; the D is unclear. CDR1 is MGHDK and CDR2 is SYGVNS in the germline V gene. CDR3 size: 14 residues. Trimming left V 1 base short and J 8 bases short, with 11 bases between. The CDR3 coding sequence is TGTGCCAGCAGTGAATCAGGCGTTTTCGAAAAACTGTTTTTT. Its protein product is CASSESGVFEKLFF.

This clone is a singleton in its sample. The rearrangement uses TRBV4-1 and TRBJ1-4; 8 nucleotides line up with TRBD1. CDR1 and CDR2 from the germline V gene are MGHRA and YSYEKL. The CDR3 runs 16 residues. V lost 3 bases, J lost 5 bases, and 8 bases stayed unmatched. The CDR3 here is CASSQDGDRRNEKLFF. The DNA of the CDR3 is TGCGCCAGCAGCCAGGACGGGGACAGGCGGAATGAAAAACTGTTTTTT.

V and J are TRBV5-8 and TRBJ1-3; no clear D gene. Germline values: CDR1 SGHTS, CDR2 YDEGEE. Trimming took off 2 bases at V and 8 bases at J, with 5 bases between the two ends. This CDR3 is built from 11 residues. The CDR3 coding sequence is TGTGCCAGCAGCTTATACCACACCATATATTTT. It codes for CASSLYHTIYF.

A word on this clone: An end of the junction does not agree with germline; a read error may underlie this. CDR3 DNA sequence: TGTGCCAGCAGCTTGAGAGCAGGCATCCAAGAGACCCAGTACTTC. It translates to CASSLRAGIQETQYF. The V gene is TRBV5-1, the J gene TRBJ2-5; D is undetermined. The length of the CDR3 is 15 residues. The germline gives CDR1 SGHRS, CDR2 YFSETQ.

The rearrangement links TRBV5-4 to TRBJ2-3; D possibly corresponds to TRBD1 (5 bases). This CDR3 is 14 amino acids long. CDR1 and CDR2 from the germline V gene are SGHNT and YYREEE (reference sequence). Trimming took 0 bases from V and 6 from J, leaving 11 bases between them. The CDR3 protein is CASSLEGPRDTQYF. CDR3 sequence (DNA): TGTGCCAGCAGCTTGGAGGGGCCTCGGGATACGCAGTATTTT.

The genes are TRBV5-1 and TRBJ2-5, with 12 bases aligning to TRBD2. Per germline, CDR1 SGHRS and CDR2 YFSETQ. The CDR3 runs 16 residues. The V gene end was trimmed by 4 bases and the J gene end by 5 bases; junction bases not matched to a gene: 9. The CDR3, as DNA: TGCGCCAGCAGCCAGGGACTAGCGGGCCCCAATGAGACCCAGTACTTC. Encoded protein: CASSQGLAGPNETQYF.

This chain connects TRBV7-2 to TRBJ1-6, with D possibly matching TRBD1 (5 bases). The CDR3 length is 18 residues. Germline V gives CDR1 SGHTA, CDR2 FQGNSA. V lost 1 base, J lost 0 bases, and 13 bases lay in between. CDR3 in DNA: TGTGCCAGCAGCTTAGGCTGGGGCGCCCGCTCCTATAATTCACCCCTCCACTTT. Translation gives CASSLGWGARSYNSPLHF.

This clone was detected once. The rearrangement uses TRBV5-1 and TRBJ2-1, with D hard to call. Per the germline V gene, CDR1 is SGHRS and CDR2 is YFSETQ. The V and J ends lost 3 bases and 2 bases respectively, with 6 bases between them. The CDR3 is 13 residues long. As DNA, the CDR3 is TGCGCCAGCAGCTATGGGGCCTACAATGAGCAGTTCTTC. It is translated as CASSYGAYNEQFF.

The V gene is TRBV7-8, the J gene TRBJ2-7, with 7 bases aligning to TRBD2. The CDR3 length is 14 residues. V trimming: 4 bases; J trimming: 3 bases; junction bases outside the gene matches: 6. Germline V CDR1 and CDR2: SGHVS, FQNEAQ. This CDR3 reads CASSSRAGNYEQYF. DNA of the CDR3: TGTGCCAGCAGCTCCAGAGCGGGGAACTACGAGCAGTACTTC.

The CDR3 is CSAQSYNEQFF. The CDR3 DNA is TGCAGTGCCCAATCTTACAATGAGCAGTTCTTC. The chain recombines TRBV20-1 with TRBJ2-1, with unresolved D. The length of the CDR3 is 11 residues. V shed 6 bases and J shed 4 bases, with 7 bases lying between them. From germline, CDR1 is DFQATT and CDR2 SNEGSKA (reference sequence).